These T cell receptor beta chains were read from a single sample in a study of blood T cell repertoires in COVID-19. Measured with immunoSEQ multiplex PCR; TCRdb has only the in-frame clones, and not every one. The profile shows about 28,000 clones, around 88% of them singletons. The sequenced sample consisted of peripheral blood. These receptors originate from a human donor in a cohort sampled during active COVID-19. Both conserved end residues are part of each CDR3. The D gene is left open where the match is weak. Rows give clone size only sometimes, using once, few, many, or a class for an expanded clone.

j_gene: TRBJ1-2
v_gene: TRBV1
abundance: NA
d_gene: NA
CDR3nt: TGCACCAGCAGCACCAGGACAGGACTCTATGGCTACACCTTC
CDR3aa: CTSSTRTGLYGYTF

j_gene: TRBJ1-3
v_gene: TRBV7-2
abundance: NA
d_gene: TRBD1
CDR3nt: TGTGCCAGCAGCATCTCGGGACAGCTCTCTGGAAACACCATATATTTT
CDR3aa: CASSISGQLSGNTIYF

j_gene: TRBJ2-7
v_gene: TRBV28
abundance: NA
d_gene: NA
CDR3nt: TGTGCCAGCAGTTTATCCCTGGAGCAGTACTTC
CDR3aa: CASSLSLEQYF

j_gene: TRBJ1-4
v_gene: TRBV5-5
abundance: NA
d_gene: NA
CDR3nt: TGTGCCAGCAGCCTGACTGTCGAAAAACTGTTTTTT
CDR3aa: CASSLTVEKLFF

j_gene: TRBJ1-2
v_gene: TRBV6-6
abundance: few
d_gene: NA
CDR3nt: TGTGCCAGCACCCGTTCTCCGGTTAACTATGGCTACACCTTC
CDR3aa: CASTRSPVNYGYTF

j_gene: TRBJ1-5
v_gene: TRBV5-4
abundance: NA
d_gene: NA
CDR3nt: TGTGCCAGCACCCGGGGGGAGGGGCCTCAGCCCCAGCATTTT
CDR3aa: CASTRGEGPQPQHF

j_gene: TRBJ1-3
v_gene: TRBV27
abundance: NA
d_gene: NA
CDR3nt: TGTGCCAGCAGTCCCTCACACGGAAACACCATATATTTT
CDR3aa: CASSPSHGNTIYF

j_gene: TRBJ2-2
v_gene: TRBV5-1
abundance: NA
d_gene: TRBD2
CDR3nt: TGCGCCAGCAGCTTAGCGGGAGTGGAGGCCGGGGAGCTGTTTTTT
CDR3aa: CASSLAGVEAGELFF

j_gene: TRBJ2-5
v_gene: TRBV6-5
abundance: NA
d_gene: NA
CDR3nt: TGTGCCAGCACCAATGGAGTTGTCCCGTCCCAGTACTTC
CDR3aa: CASTNGVVPSQYF

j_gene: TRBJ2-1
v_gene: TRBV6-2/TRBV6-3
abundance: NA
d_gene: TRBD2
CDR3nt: TGTGCCAGCAGTTACGTACTAGCGGGGTCCTACAATGAGCAGTTCTTC
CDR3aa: CASSYVLAGSYNEQFF

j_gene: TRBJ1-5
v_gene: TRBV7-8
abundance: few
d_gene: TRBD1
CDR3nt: TGTGCCAGCAGTTTAAACCAACAGGGGGCCTGGGGGCAGCCCCAGCATTTT
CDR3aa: CASSLNQQGAWGQPQHF

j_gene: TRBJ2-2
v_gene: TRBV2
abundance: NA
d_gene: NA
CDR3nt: TGTGCCAGCAGTATCAGGGGAACGTCGAACACCGGGGAGCTGTTTTTT
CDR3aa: CASSIRGTSNTGELFF

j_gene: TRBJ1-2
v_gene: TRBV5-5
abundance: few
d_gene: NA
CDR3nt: TGTGCCAGCAGCTTGGAGGAGGGGCGCAGTGGCTACACCTTC
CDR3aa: CASSLEEGRSGYTF

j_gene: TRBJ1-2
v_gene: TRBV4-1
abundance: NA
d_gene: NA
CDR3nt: TGCGCCAGCAGCCAAGATTTGGAGGGCTACACCTTC
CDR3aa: CASSQDLEGYTF

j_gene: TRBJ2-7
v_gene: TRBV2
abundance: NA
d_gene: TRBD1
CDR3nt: TGTGCCAGCAGGGAAAAGACAGGGGGGTCCTACGAGCAGTACTTC
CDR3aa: CASREKTGGSYEQYF

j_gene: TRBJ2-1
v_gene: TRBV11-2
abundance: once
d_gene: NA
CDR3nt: TGTGCCAGCAGCCCTGTAGGGGGCTCCTACAATGAGCAGTTCTTC
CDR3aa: CASSPVGGSYNEQFF

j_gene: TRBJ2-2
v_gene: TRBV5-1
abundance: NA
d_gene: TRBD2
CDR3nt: TGCGCCAGCAGACTAGCGGCGAACACCGGGGAGCTGTTTTTT
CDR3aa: CASRLAANTGELFF

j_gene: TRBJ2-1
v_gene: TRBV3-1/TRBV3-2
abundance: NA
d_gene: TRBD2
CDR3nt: TGTGCCAGCAGCCAAGTCTGGACTAGCGATACTGAGCAGTTCTTC
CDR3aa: CASSQVWTSDTEQFF

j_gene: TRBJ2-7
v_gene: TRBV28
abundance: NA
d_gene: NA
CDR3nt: TGTGCCAGCAGTTGGGACACCGACGCATCCTACGAGCAGTACTTC
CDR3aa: CASSWDTDASYEQYF

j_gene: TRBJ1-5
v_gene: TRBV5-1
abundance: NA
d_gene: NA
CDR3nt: TGCGCCAGCAGCCCCGAGCCCAATCGGAATCAGCCCCAGCATTTT
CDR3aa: CASSPEPNRNQPQHF

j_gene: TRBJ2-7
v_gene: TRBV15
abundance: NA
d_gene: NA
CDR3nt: TGTGCCACCAGCAGCTCAACAGGACACTACTACGAGCAGTACTTC
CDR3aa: CATSSSTGHYYEQYF

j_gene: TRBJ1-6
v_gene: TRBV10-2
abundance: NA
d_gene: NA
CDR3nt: TGCGCCAGCAGGGCAGGGGCGGCGATTGGGGATTCACCCCTCCACTTT
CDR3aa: CASRAGAAIGDSPLHF

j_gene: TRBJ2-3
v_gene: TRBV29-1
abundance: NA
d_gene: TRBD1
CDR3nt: TGCAGCGTTGAAGATTGGCGGCAGGGGGCAAAAGATACGCAGTATTTT
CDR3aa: CSVEDWRQGAKDTQYF

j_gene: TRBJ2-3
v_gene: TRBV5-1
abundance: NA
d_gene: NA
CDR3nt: TGCGCCACCAAACTTGACAGGCTCACAGATACGCAGTATTTT
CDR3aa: CATKLDRLTDTQYF

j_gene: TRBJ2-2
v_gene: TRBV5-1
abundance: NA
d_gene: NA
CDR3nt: TGCGCCAGCAGCTTGGGAGACAGGAACACCGGGGAGCTGTTTTTT
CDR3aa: CASSLGDRNTGELFF

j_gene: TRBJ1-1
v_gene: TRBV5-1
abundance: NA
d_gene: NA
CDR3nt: TGCGCCAGCAGCTTGGAATGGGGGCCGAACACTGAAGCTTTCTTT
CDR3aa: CASSLEWGPNTEAFF

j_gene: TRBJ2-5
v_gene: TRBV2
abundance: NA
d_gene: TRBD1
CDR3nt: TGTGCCAGCAGTAGACCAGGGGGCTTAGAGACCCAGTACTTC
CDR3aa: CASSRPGGLETQYF

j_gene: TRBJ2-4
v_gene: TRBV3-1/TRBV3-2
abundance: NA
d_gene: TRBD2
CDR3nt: TGTGCCAGCAGTTCTAGTGGGGGGGGGAACATTCAGTACTTC
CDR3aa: CASSSSGGGNIQYF

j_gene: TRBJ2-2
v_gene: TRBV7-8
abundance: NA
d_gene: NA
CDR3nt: TGTGCCAGCAGTCAGGGGGGCGCACCCACCGGGGAGCTGTTTTTT
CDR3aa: CASSQGGAPTGELFF

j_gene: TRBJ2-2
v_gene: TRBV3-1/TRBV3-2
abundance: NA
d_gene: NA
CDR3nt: TGTGCCAGCAGCCAAGGTCACATCGTGAACACCGGGGAGCTGTTTTTT
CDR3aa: CASSQGHIVNTGELFF

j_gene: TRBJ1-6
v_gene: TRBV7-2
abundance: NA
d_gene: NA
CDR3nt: TGTGCCAGCAGCTTAGGGACAGAGGGTTCACCCCTCCACTTT
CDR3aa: CASSLGTEGSPLHF

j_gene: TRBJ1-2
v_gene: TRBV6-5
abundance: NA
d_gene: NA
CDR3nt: TGTGCCAGCACAGGGGAACAGGGTGGAGGCTACACCTTC
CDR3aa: CASTGEQGGGYTF

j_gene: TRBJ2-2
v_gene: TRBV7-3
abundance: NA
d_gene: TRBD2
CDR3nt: TGTGCCAGCAGCCTGCCGGGACTAGCGGGAGGGGACACCGGGGAGCTGTTTTTT
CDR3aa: CASSLPGLAGGDTGELFF